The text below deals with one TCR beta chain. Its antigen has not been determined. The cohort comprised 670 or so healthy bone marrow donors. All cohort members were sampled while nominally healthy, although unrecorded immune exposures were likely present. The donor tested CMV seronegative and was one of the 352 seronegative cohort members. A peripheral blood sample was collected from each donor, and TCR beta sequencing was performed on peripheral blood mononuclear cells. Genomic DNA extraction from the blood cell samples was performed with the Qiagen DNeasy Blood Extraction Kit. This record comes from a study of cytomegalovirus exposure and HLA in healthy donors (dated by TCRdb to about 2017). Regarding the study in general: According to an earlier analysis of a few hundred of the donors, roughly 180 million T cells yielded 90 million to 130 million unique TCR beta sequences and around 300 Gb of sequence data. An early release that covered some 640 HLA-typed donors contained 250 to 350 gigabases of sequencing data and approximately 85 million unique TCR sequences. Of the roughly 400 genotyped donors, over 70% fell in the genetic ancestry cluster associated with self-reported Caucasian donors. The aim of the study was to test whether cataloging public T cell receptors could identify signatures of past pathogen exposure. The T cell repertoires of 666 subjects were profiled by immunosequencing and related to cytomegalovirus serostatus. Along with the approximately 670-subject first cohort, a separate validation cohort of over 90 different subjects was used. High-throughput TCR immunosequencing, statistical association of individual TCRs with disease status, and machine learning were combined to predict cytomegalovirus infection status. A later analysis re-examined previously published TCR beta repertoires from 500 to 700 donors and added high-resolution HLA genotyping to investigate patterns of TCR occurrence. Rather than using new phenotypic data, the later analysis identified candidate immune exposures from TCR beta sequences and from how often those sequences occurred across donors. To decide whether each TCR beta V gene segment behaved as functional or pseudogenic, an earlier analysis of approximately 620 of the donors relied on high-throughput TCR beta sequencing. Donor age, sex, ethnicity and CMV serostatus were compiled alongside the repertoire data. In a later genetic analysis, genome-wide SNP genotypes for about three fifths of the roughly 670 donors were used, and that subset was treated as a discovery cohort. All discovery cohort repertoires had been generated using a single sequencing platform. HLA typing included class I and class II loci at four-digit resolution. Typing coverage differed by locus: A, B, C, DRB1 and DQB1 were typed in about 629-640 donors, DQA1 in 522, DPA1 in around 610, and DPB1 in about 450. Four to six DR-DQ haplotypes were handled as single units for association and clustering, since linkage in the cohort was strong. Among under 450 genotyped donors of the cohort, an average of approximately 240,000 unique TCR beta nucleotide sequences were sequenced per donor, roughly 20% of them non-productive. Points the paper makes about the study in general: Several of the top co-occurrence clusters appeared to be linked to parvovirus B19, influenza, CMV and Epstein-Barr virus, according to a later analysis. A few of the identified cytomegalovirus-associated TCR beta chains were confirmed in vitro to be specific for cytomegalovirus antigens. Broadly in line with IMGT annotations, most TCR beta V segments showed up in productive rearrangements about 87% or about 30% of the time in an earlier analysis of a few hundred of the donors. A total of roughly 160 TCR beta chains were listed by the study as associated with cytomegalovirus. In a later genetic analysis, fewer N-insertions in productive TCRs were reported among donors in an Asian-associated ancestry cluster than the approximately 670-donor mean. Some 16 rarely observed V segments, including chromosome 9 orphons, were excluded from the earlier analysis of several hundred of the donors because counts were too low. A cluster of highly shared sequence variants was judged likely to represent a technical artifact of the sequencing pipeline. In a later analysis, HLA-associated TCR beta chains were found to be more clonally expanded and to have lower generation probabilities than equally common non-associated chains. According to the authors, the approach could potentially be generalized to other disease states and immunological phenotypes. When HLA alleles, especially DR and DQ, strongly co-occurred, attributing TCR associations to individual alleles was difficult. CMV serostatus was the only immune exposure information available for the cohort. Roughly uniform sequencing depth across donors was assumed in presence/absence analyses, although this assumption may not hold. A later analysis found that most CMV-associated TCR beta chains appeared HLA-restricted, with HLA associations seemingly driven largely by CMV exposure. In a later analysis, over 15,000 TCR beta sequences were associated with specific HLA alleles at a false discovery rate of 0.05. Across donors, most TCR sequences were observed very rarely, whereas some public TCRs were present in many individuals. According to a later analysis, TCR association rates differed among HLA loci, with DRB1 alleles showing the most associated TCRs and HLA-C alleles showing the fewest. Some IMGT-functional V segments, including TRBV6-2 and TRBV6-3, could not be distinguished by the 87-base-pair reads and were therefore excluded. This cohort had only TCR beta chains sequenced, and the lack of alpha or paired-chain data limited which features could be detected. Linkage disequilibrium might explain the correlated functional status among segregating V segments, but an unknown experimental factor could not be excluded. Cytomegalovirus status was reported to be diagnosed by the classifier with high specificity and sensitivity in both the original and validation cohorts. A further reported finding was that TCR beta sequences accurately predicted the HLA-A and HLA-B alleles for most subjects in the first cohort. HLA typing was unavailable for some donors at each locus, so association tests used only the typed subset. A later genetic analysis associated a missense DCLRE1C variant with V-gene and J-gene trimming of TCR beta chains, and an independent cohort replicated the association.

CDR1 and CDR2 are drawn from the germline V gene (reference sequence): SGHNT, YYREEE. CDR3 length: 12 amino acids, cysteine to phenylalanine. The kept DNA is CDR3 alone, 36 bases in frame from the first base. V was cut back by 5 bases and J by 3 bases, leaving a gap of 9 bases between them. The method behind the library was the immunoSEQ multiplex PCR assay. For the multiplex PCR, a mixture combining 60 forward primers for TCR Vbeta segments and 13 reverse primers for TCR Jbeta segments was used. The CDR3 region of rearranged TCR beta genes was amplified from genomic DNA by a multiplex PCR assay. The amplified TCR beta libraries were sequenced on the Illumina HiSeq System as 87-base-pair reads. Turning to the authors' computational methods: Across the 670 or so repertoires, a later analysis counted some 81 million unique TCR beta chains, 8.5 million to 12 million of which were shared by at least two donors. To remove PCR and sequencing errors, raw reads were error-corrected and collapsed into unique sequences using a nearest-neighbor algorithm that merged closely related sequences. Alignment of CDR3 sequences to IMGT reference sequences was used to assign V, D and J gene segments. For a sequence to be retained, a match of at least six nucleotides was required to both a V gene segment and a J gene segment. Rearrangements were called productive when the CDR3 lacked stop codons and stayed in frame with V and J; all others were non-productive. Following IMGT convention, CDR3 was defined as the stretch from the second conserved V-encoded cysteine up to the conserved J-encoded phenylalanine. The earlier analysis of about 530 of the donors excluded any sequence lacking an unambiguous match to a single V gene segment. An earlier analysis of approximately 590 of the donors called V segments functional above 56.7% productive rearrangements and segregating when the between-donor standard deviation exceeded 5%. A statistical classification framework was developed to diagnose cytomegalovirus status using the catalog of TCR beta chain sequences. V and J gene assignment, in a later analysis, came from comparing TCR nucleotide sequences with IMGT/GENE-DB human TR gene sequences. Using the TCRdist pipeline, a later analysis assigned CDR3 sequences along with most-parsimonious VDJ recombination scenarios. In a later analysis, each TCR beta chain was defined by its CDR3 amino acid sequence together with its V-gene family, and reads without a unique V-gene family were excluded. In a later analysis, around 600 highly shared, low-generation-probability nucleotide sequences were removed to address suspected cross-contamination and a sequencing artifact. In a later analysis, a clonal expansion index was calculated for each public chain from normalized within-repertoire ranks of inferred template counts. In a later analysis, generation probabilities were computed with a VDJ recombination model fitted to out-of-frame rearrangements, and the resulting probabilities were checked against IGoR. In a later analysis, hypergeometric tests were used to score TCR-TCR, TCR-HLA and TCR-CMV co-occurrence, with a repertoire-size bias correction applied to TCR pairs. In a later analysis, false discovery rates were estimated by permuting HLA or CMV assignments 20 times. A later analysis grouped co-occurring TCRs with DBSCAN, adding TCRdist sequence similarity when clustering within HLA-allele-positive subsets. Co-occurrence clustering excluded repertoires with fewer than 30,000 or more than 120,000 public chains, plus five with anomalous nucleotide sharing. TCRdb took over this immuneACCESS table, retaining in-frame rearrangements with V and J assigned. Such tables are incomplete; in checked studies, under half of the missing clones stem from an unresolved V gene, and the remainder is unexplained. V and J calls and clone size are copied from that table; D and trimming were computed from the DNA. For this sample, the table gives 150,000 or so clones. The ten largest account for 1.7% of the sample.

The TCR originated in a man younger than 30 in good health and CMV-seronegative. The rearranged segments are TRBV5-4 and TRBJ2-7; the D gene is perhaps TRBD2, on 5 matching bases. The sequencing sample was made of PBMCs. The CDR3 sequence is CASSSTSYEQYF. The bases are TGTGCCAGCAGTTCTACTAGCTACGAGCAGTACTTC.